This TCR beta chain was recorded in a study of cytomegalovirus exposure and HLA in healthy donors. Whole-study context: Most genotyped donors, about four fifths of about 400, had Caucasian-associated genetic ancestry. Study-wide results and caveats: Certain sequence variants were highly shared and formed a cluster, and this cluster was likely a sequencing artifact. What TCR beta sequences reportedly achieved was accurate prediction of HLA-A and HLA-B alleles in most subjects.

A word on this clone: The antigen is not known.

PCR was performed using 60 Vbeta and 13 Jbeta primers. Libraries were prepared by immunoSEQ multiplex PCR; TCRdb keeps only in-frame clonotypes and omits some of them. The table lists 90,000 to 120,000 clones, about 74% of them singletons. After removal of 5 bases from V and 5 bases from J, the junction contained 16 bases not matched to a gene. Germline CDR1 reads MNHEY; CDR2 reads SMNVEV (reference sequence). The CDR3 has 19 amino acids. This chain uses TRBV27 with TRBJ2-2, with TRBD2 matching over 11 bases. This clonotype originated in a middle-aged woman in good health and CMV-seropositive. The sample comprised PBMCs. In DNA, the CDR3 is TGTGCCAGCAGTACGAGCCCCGGGACTAGCGGTGGTGGGACCGGGGAGCTGTTTTTT. Protein product: CASSTSPGTSGGGTGELFF.